This T cell receptor (beta chain) was obtained from a study of blood T cell repertoires in COVID-19. Background on the study: Samples representing acute and convalescent COVID-19 were sourced from the United States, Italy and Spain.

As handled by the study authors: From reference gene primer amplification, estimates of nucleated cell counts were derived. The repertoire was sequenced with immunoSEQ multiplex PCR; TCRdb's copy has only in-frame clones and lacks some. The DNA was the basis for D and trimming; V, J and clone size are from that table. Of under 300,000 clones in the sample, about 89% were seen once. The V gene's germline CDR1 is KGHSH and CDR2 LQKENI. The V end was cut by 0 bases, the J end by 4 bases, with 12 bases between. This CDR3 contains 16 residues. The age range of participants was about 18 to 95 years, with residence in approximately 25 US areas. Clinical history reported by participants formed the basis on which cohorts were assigned.

Sequenced sample: PBMCs or T cells enriched from blood (not recorded which). This TCR came from a human donor in a cohort exposed to, infected with or recovered from COVID-19 (not recorded which). The donor label of this sample is uncertain. The chain recombines TRBV18 with TRBJ1-4; D gene unclear. The CDR3 DNA is TGTGCCAGCTCACCACCAGTACGGAGCGGTAATGAAAAACTGTTTTTT. It yields the protein CASSPPVRSGNEKLFF.